This T cell receptor (beta chain) was captured in a study of early T cells in non-severe SARS-CoV-2 infection. CDR3 length: 19 residues. Germline-derived CDR1 and CDR2 are MGHRA and YSYEKL. The V and J ends lost 3 bases and 0 bases respectively, with 24 bases between them. TCRdb reprocessed the 5' RACE reads via MiXCR and lists one record per CDR3 protein. The table has some 56,000 distinct CDR3 sequences, over 9.5% seen once. The specimen sequenced was whole blood. V is TRBV4-1 and J is TRBJ2-7, with D perhaps given as TRBD1 or TRBD2 (5 bases each). The sequence derives from an adult who was a healthcare worker with PCR-confirmed SARS-CoV-2 infection or an uninfected control (not recorded which). CDR3 coding DNA: TGCGCCAGCAGCCAGAGGGGACGATCGGGACCAGAGTCCTCCTACGAGCAGTACTTC. It specifies CASSQRGRSGPESSYEQYF.